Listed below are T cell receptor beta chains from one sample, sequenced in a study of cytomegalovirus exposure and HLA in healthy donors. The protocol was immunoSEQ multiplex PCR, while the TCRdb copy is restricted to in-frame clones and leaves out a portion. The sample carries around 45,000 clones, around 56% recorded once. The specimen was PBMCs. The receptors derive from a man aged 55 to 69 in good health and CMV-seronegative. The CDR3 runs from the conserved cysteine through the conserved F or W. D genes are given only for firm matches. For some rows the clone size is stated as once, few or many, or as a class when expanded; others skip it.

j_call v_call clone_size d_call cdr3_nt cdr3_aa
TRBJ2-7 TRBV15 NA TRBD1 TGTGCCACCAGCAGAGCGGTCGGGACAGGGGGTAACGAGCAGTACTTC CATSRAVGTGGNEQYF
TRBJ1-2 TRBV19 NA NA TGTGCCAGTAGGACGGGGACTCTGGATGGCTACACCTTC CASRTGTLDGYTF
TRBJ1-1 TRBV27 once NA TGTGCCAGCAGTTTATTGAGCCTCATGAACACTGAAGCTTTCTTT CASSLLSLMNTEAFF
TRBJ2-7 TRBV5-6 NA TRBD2 TGTGCCAGCAGCTTGCCAGCGGGAGCGATCTCCTACGAGCAGTACTTC CASSLPAGAISYEQYF
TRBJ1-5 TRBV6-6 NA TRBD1 TGTGCCAGCAGACCTGGACAGGGCAGGGGCAATCAGCCCCAGCATTTT CASRPGQGRGNQPQHF
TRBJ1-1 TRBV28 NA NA TGTGCCAGCAGTTTGGGGCGAGTGAACACTGAAGCTTTCTTT CASSLGRVNTEAFF
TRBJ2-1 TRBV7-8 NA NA TGTGCCAGCAGCTTAAGAGTAAACAATGAGCAGTTCTTC CASSLRVNNEQFF
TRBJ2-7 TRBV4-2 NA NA TGTGCCAGCAGCCAAGGACAGGGCGGGACTCTAAACGAGCAGTACTTC CASSQGQGGTLNEQYF
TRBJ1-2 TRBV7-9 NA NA TGTGCCAGCAGCTTAGAAGGTCAGGGTCCAGTCACCTTC CASSLEGQGPVTF
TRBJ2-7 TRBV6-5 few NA TGTGCCAGCAGGCATAGACAGAGCTCCTACGAGCAGTACTTC CASRHRQSSYEQYF
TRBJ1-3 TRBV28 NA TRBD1 TGTGCCAGCAGAATGCCCAACGGACAGGGCGCCCTCAGCTCTGGAAACACCATATATTTT CASRMPNGQGALSSGNTIYF
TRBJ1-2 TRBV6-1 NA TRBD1 TGTGCCAGCAGCGAGAGGACAGGGAGAGGGGGCTACACCTTC CASSERTGRGGYTF
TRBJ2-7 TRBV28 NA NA TGTGCCAGCAGTTTAATCAGCCGGCCCCAAGACAACGAGCAGTACTTC CASSLISRPQDNEQYF
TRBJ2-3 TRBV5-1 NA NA TGCGCCAGCAGCTTGTCGTCAGATACGCAGTATTTT CASSLSSDTQYF
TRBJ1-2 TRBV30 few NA TGTGCCTGGAGGGGGGACATGACTAACTATGGCTACACCTTC CAWRGDMTNYGYTF
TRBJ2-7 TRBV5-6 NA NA TGTGCCAGCAGCAAAAAGCGGATCTCCTACGAGCAGTACTTC CASSKKRISYEQYF
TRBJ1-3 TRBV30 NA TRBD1 TGTGCCTGGAGTCCCGCCCTCGGACAGGGGGCGCGGGGAAACACCATATATTTT CAWSPALGQGARGNTIYF
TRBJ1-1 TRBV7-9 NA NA TGTGCCAGCAGCTTAGGAGGGCTTGAAGCTTTCTTT CASSLGGLEAFF
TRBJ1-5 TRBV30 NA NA TGTGCCTGGAGCCAAGGGCTGGGCAGGGTCAGCAATCAGCCCCAGCATTTT CAWSQGLGRVSNQPQHF
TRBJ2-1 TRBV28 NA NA TGTGCCAGCAGACCTGACAGTTCTTACAATGAGCAGTTCTTC CASRPDSSYNEQFF
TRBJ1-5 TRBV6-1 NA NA TGTGCCAGCAGTACAGGACGCAATCAGCCCCAGCATTTT CASSTGRNQPQHF
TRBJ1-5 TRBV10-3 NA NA TGTGCCATCAGTGAGCACAGGGAGAGCAATCAGCCCCAGCATTTT CAISEHRESNQPQHF
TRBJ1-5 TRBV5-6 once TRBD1 TGTGCCAGCAGCCTCTGGACAGGACGAAATCAGCCCCAGCATTTT CASSLWTGRNQPQHF
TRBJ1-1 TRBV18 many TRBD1 TGTGCCAGCTCACCCCGCCCGTACGGGACAGGGGGCCCAATGAACACTGAAGCTTTCTTT CASSPRPYGTGGPMNTEAFF
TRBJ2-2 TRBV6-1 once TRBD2 TGTGCCAGCAGTGAAGCTAGCGGGAGCACCGGGGAGCTGTTTTTT CASSEASGSTGELFF
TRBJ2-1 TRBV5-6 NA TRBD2 TGTGCCAGCACCTTGCTCAGGAGCGGGAGAAAGAATGAGCAGTTCTTC CASTLLRSGRKNEQFF
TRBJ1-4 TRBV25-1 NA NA TGTGCCAGCAGTGCCCCTTCAGGGGTCGAAAAACTGTTTTTT CASSAPSGVEKLFF